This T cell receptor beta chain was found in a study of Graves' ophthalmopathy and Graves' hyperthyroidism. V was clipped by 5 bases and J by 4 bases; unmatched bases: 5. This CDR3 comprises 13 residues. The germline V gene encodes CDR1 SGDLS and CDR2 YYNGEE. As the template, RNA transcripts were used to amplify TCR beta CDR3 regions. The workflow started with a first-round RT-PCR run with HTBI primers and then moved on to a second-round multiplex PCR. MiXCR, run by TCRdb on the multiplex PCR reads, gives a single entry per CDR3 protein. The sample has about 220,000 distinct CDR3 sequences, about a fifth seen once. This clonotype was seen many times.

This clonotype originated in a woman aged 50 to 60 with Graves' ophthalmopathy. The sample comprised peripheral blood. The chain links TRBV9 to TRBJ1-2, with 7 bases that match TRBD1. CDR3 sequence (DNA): TGTGCCAGCAGTGCCCACAGGGGCTATGGCTACACCTTC. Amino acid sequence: CASSAHRGYGYTF.